The sequence of this T cell receptor beta chain was determined in a study of CD8 T cells in Susac syndrome (dated by TCRdb to about 2019). Concerning the study at large: Whether CD8+ T cell activation and differentiation in Susac syndrome was antigen driven was tested using repertoire sequencing. Clonality of the CD8+ T cell repertoire was compared between eleven to twelve healthy donors, approximately 14 Susac syndrome patients and roughly 15 multiple sclerosis patients. Study-level results and caveats: The TCR sequencing and HLA analysis was acknowledged to have included a relatively small number of individuals.

About this clonotype itself: Which antigen it targets is not known. Base qualities were left out, and no much larger clone turns up one base away.

High-throughput TCR beta sequencing profiled peripheral blood CD8+ and CD4+ T cells from healthy donors, Susac syndrome patients and multiple sclerosis patients. The multiple sclerosis controls were treatment-naive patients who had stable or active relapsing-remitting disease and met the revised McDonald criteria. CD8+ TEMRA cells were enriched by FACS, while bulk CD8+ and CD4+ T cells were purified by magnetic negative isolation. Blood was drawn into EDTA tubes, processed within 24 hours, and PBMCs were isolated by density gradient centrifugation. PBMCs intended for TCR sequencing were frozen in liquid nitrogen and were later thawed in a 37 degrees C water bath. The sorted or isolated CD4+, CD8+ and CD8+ TEMRA cells had a purity of 90% or higher. Relative to germline, V is missing 4 bases and J is missing 3 bases, with 6 bases of the junction outside any gene match. From a lookup of the germline V gene, CDR1 and CDR2 are SGDLS and YYNGEE. CDR3 length: 15 amino acids, cysteine to phenylalanine. Only CDR3 DNA is held: 45 bases, read in frame from base 1.

RNA was extracted using the RNeasy kit, and roughly 0.45 to 1 microgram was reverse transcribed with random hexamers. The immunoSEQ multiplex PCR assay, covering 54 Vbeta and 13 Jbeta segments, was used to amplify TCR beta CDR3 regions. PCR amplification bias was corrected using a synthetic template baseline for primer optimization and computational correction. The authors' analysis ran thus. Only productive sequences were kept, with reads annotated to V, D and J genes according to IMGT and analyzed in immunoSEQ Analyzer. To calculate clonality, Shannon entropy was normalized by log2 of the number of productive unique sequences and then subtracted from one. For each patient and control, public and private clones were evaluated among the 100 most prevalent clones. Clones were defined as Susac-specific if absent from the healthy and MS cohorts, from around 1,100 published viral clones and from other ImmuneACCESS disease sequences. TCRdb took the public reads, trimmed them with fastp at Q25, ran MiXCR for clone calling and kept in-frame beta chains. Each CDR3 protein gets just one entry, which takes the most common genes and DNA from the rows behind it. For this entry, the V and J calls and clone size follow TCRdb and not the study's own pipeline. This sample lists about 130,000 distinct CDR3 sequences; more than 80% were detected once. The top ten constitute roughly 0.3% of the sample.

Sequenced: CD8+ T cells from PBMCs. This clonotype was sampled from a human donor with multiple sclerosis. Rearrangement joined TRBV9 to TRBJ1-5, with 8 bases matching TRBD1. The CDR3: CASSSAGGSNQPQHF. The bases are TGTGCCAGCAGCTCTGCAGGGGGCTCCAATCAGCCCCAGCATTTT.